These T cell receptor beta chains were read from a single sample in a study of blood T cell repertoires in COVID-19. Assay: immunoSEQ multiplex PCR; the TCRdb copy retains only in-frame clones and omits some. The table lists 75,000 or so clones, over 80% of them singletons. The sequenced sample was peripheral blood. The receptors stem from a man aged 60 to 75 with active or convalescent COVID-19. The CDR3 runs from the conserved cysteine through the conserved F or W. The D gene is left open where the match is weak. Size values are once, few and many counts, or a class for expanded clones, and some rows have none.

abundance | j_gene | v_gene | d_gene | CDR3nt | CDR3aa
. | TRBJ2-2 | TRBV19 | TRBD2 | TGTGCCAGTGCAACTGGACTAGCGGGGGGTACCGGGGAGCTGTTTTTT | CASATGLAGGTGELFF
. | TRBJ2-1 | TRBV9 | TRBD2 | TGTGCCAGCAGCGTTAGCGGGGCGGCCTACAATGAGCAGTTCTTC | CASSVSGAAYNEQFF
. | TRBJ2-7 | TRBV5-1 | TRBD1 | TGCGCCAGCAGCTTTCAGGACAGGGGGCAATACGAGCAGTACTTC | CASSFQDRGQYEQYF
. | TRBJ1-2 | TRBV11-1 | . | TGTGCCAGCAGCTTAGACAGGGCCCAATATGGCTACACCTTC | CASSLDRAQYGYTF
. | TRBJ1-5 | TRBV19 | TRBD1 | TGTGCCAGTAGTATGGGGACAGTTAGCAATCAGCCCCAGCATTTT | CASSMGTVSNQPQHF
few | TRBJ2-7 | TRBV5-6 | . | TGTGCCAGCAGTCAGCGATCCTACGAGCAGTACTTC | CASSQRSYEQYF
. | TRBJ2-3 | TRBV5-1 | . | TGCGCCAGCAGCTTGGTGGCAAGAAGCACAGATACGCAGTATTTT | CASSLVARSTDTQYF
once | TRBJ2-1 | TRBV5-1 | TRBD1 | TGCGCCAGCAGCTTGTGGGGGACAGGGGCCAATGAGCAGTTCTTC | CASSLWGTGANEQFF
. | TRBJ2-1 | TRBV19 | TRBD1 | TGTGCCAGTAGTACCACCCTCGACAGGGGCCATGAGCAGTTCTTC | CASSTTLDRGHEQFF
. | TRBJ1-4 | TRBV29-1 | . | TGCAGCGTTGATCAGGGGTGGAGTGAAAAACTGTTTTTT | CSVDQGWSEKLFF
. | TRBJ1-6 | TRBV27 | TRBD1 | TGTGCCAGCAGTCCCCGGACAGGATCATTTAATTCACCCCTCCACTTT | CASSPRTGSFNSPLHF
. | TRBJ1-5 | TRBV27 | TRBD1 | TGTGCCAGCAGTCAACGACAGGGTAATAGCAATCAGCCCCAGCATTTT | CASSQRQGNSNQPQHF
. | TRBJ1-1 | TRBV19 | . | TGTGCCAGTACCCCCGCGGGATTCATGAACACTGAAGCTTTCTTT | CASTPAGFMNTEAFF
. | TRBJ2-3 | TRBV4-1 | TRBD2 | TGCGCCAGCAGCCCGGAGCGGGGGGCTACAGATACGCAGTATTTT | CASSPERGATDTQYF
. | TRBJ1-1 | TRBV5-1 | . | TGCGCCAGCAGCTTGCACGGCAGGGATGGTACTGAAGCTTTCTTT | CASSLHGRDGTEAFF
. | TRBJ2-4 | TRBV3-1/TRBV3-2 | TRBD2 | TGTGCCAGCAGCCCTAGCGGTGAGCGGGGGAAAAACATTCAGTACTTC | CASSPSGERGKNIQYF
. | TRBJ2-1 | TRBV7-9 | . | TGTGCCAGCAGCCCACTAGACCCTGAGCAGTTCTTC | CASSPLDPEQFF
. | TRBJ2-7 | TRBV3-1/TRBV3-2 | TRBD2 | TGTGCCAGCAGCCCCCGAGCGGGGACGACCTACGAGCAGTACTTC | CASSPRAGTTYEQYF
. | TRBJ1-4 | TRBV5-1 | . | TGCGCCAGCAGCCCGGGACTGAGTAATGAAAAACTGTTTTTT | CASSPGLSNEKLFF
. | TRBJ2-4 | TRBV9 | . | TGTGCCAGCAGCGTCGCGCCCGGGACATACGAAAACATTCAGTACTTC | CASSVAPGTYENIQYF
. | TRBJ2-7 | TRBV3-1/TRBV3-2 | TRBD1 | TGTGCCAGCAGCCAGCTGGACAGGTACGAGCAGTACTTC | CASSQLDRYEQYF
once | TRBJ2-3 | TRBV29-1 | . | TGCAGCGTTGAAGGGCCAGGTGGCACAGATACGCAGTATTTT | CSVEGPGGTDTQYF
. | TRBJ1-4 | TRBV28 | . | TGTGCCAGCAGTTTAGTGGGGGGGACTAATGAAAAACTGTTTTTT | CASSLVGGTNEKLFF
. | TRBJ1-2 | TRBV5-4 | TRBD1 | TGTGCCAGCAGCCCCCAAAACAGGGGTAACTATGGCTACACCTTC | CASSPQNRGNYGYTF
. | TRBJ1-3 | TRBV11-2 | . | TGTGCCAGCAGCTCTACGGTTCTCTCTGGAAACACCATATATTTT | CASSSTVLSGNTIYF
. | TRBJ1-5 | TRBV19 | TRBD1 | TGTGCCAGTAAAGACAGGGAGGGCAATCAGCCCCAGCATTTT | CASKDREGNQPQHF
. | TRBJ1-2 | TRBV9 | TRBD1 | TGTGCCAGCAGCGTAGATCCGGGACAGGGGGCCTATGGCTACACCTTC | CASSVDPGQGAYGYTF
. | TRBJ2-5 | TRBV10-3 | TRBD2 | TGTGCCACCGGGGCGGGGGGTGCGGGCTCGGAGACCCAGTACTTC | CATGAGGAGSETQYF
. | TRBJ1-6 | TRBV7-2 | TRBD1 | TGTGCCAGCAGCGCGGAGGACAGGGGCTCCTATAATTCACCCCTCCACTTT | CASSAEDRGSYNSPLHF
. | TRBJ2-3 | TRBV4-3 | TRBD2 | TGCGCCAGCTCTAGCGGGGGCACAGATACGCAGTATTTT | CASSSGGTDTQYF
. | TRBJ1-4 | TRBV12-3/TRBV12-4 | . | TGTGCCAGCAGTTTACGGTATTTTGAAAAACTGTTTTTT | CASSLRYFEKLFF
. | TRBJ2-6 | TRBV7-2 | TRBD2 | TGTGCCAGCAGCTTGCTAGCGGGGGGGCACTCTGGGGCCAACGTCCTGACTTTC | CASSLLAGGHSGANVLTF
. | TRBJ1-1 | TRBV7-2 | . | TGTGCCAGCAGTTACGGACTGGGTTGGACTGAAGCTTTCTTT | CASSYGLGWTEAFF
. | TRBJ1-1 | TRBV10-1 | TRBD1 | TGCGCCAGTCGGACAGGGGTGAACACTGAAGCTTTCTTT | CASRTGVNTEAFF
. | TRBJ2-3 | TRBV7-8 | . | TGTGCCAGCAGCTCCCGCTACCGCGGGGGCGGGAAGGATACGCAGTATTTT | CASSSRYRGGGKDTQYF
. | TRBJ2-1 | TRBV6-4 | TRBD2 | TGTGCCAGCAGTGACTCCCCTAGCGGGGGGAACTACAATGAGCAGTTCTTC | CASSDSPSGGNYNEQFF
. | TRBJ2-5 | TRBV6-6 | . | TGTGCCAGCAGTTACCGAGGGGGGGGCGAGACCCAGTACTTC | CASSYRGGGETQYF
. | TRBJ1-4 | TRBV2 | TRBD1 | TGTGCCACGACAGGGTTTAATGAAAAACTGTTTTTT | CATTGFNEKLFF
. | TRBJ2-3 | TRBV10-3 | TRBD2 | TGTGCCATCAGTGGGACTAGCGGGCGAGATACGCAGTATTTT | CAISGTSGRDTQYF
. | TRBJ2-1 | TRBV24-1 | TRBD2 | TGTGCCACCAGTGATTCCCTAGCGGGGGGCCGCAATGAGCAGTTCTTC | CATSDSLAGGRNEQFF
. | TRBJ2-3 | TRBV4-3 | TRBD1 | TGCGCCAGCAGCCAAGATTTTTTGGGGACAGGGCGAAATACGCAGTATTTT | CASSQDFLGTGRNTQYF
. | TRBJ1-4 | TRBV25-1 | . | TGTGCCAGCAGTGAATCACCGGGCAGGGTGGATGAAAAACTGTTTTTT | CASSESPGRVDEKLFF
. | TRBJ2-7 | TRBV19 | TRBD1 | TGTGCCAGTAGTACAGCGGACAGGCACGAGCAGTACTTC | CASSTADRHEQYF
. | TRBJ2-7 | TRBV6-5 | TRBD2 | TGTGCCAGCAGTTACTCGGGGAGGGACCACGAGCAGTACTTC | CASSYSGRDHEQYF
. | TRBJ2-5 | TRBV29-1 | TRBD1 | TGCAGCGTTGTGGGGGGACAGGGGGATGGAGAGACCCAGTACTTC | CSVVGGQGDGETQYF
. | TRBJ1-5 | TRBV7-2 | . | TGTGCCAGCAGCTTAGGGGGGGGACTGGGACAGCCCCAGCATTTT | CASSLGGGLGQPQHF
few | TRBJ2-2 | TRBV2 | TRBD1 | TGTGCCAGCAGTAGACAGGGGTCCGGGGAGCTGTTTTTT | CASSRQGSGELFF
. | TRBJ2-5 | TRBV6-5 | . | TGTGCCAGCAGTTACATCCAGGAAGAGACCCAGTACTTC | CASSYIQEETQYF
. | TRBJ1-2 | TRBV6-5 | . | TGTGCCAGCGGATTTCCGGGGGAAAACTATGGCTACACCTTC | CASGFPGENYGYTF
few | TRBJ2-3 | TRBV7-2 | TRBD1 | TGTGCCAGCAGCCCTGGGGACAGGGGGAAGAGGACAGATACGCAGTATTTT | CASSPGDRGKRTDTQYF
. | TRBJ2-1 | TRBV10-3 | TRBD2 | TGTGCCATCAGTGAGGGGGGACTAGCGGGGGCCAAGCAGTTCTTC | CAISEGGLAGAKQFF
. | TRBJ2-1 | TRBV4-3 | . | TGCGCCAGCAGCTTCCTCGTAGAGGGTCTAAGGAATGAGCAGTTCTTC | CASSFLVEGLRNEQFF
. | TRBJ1-2 | TRBV30 | TRBD1 | TGTGCCTGGAGTGTAACAGGGGGCTTTGGCTACACCTTC | CAWSVTGGFGYTF
once | TRBJ1-1 | TRBV10-3 | . | TGTGCCATCAGTGAGGGGGCAGGGAGGATGAACACTGAAGCTTTCTTT | CAISEGAGRMNTEAFF